These 8 T cell receptor beta chains were all obtained from the same sample, sequenced in a study of T cell responses to AZD1222 COVID-19 vaccine. The method was immunoSEQ multiplex PCR; TCRdb's version includes in-frame clones alone and lacks a portion of them. The sample has tens of thousands of clones; over 80% are singletons. Source: peripheral blood, taken on day 0 of AZD1222 vaccination. Receptors were obtained from an adult in good health.

The V gene is TRBV30, the J gene TRBJ2-1; possibly TRBD2 for D (6 bases). Germline CDR1 reads GTSNPN; CDR2 reads SVGIG (reference sequence). The CDR3 sequence is 16 residues long. The V and J ends lost 5 bases and 5 bases respectively, with 22 bases between them. The CDR3 spells CAWETTRLAFHNEQFF. The CDR3 DNA reads TGTGCCTGGGAGACCACTCGGCTAGCGTTCCACAATGAGCAGTTCTTC.

This chain links TRBV24-1 with TRBJ2-1; 15 bases line up with TRBD2. The CDR3 sequence is 16 residues long. V dropped 9 bases and J dropped 4; count of bases not matched to a gene: 6. Germline V gene data show CDR1 as KGHDR and CDR2 as SFDVKD. The CDR3 nucleotides read TGTGCCACCGGGACTAGCGGGGGGTACCTTTACAATGAGCAGTTCTTC. Its protein product is CATGTSGGYLYNEQFF.

V and J are TRBV19 and TRBJ2-3, with D tentatively TRBD2 (5 bases). Trimming shortened V by 5 bases and J by 6 bases, and 18 bases separated the two germline ends. The CDR3 contains 15 residues. Germline CDR1 LNHDA, CDR2 SQIVND (reference sequence). The CDR3 reads CASSLDSGWVDTQYF. CDR3 coding DNA: TGTGCCAGTAGTCTGGACTCCGGGTGGGTGGATACGCAGTATTTT. Full variable domain (missing parts from reference TRBV19 and TRBJ2-3): DGGITQSPKYLFRKEGQNVTLSCEQNLNHDAMYWYRQDPGQGLRLIYYSQIVNDFQKGDIAEGYSVSREKKESFPLTVTSAQKNPTAFYLCASSLDSGWVDTQYFGPGTRLTVL.

The CDR3 spells CAARQGSMDEQFF. The CDR3 region has the DNA TGTGCCGCCAGACAGGGGTCTATGGATGAGCAGTTCTTC. The genes are TRBV19 and TRBJ2-1; TRBD1 aligns across 8 bases. Germline CDR1 and CDR2: LNHDA and SQIVND (reference sequence). The V segment lost 11 bases and the J segment 8 bases; nucleotides outside the gene matches: 11. The CDR3 runs 13 residues.

This clone has only one observation. The rearrangement joins TRBV19 to TRBJ1-1; D is ambiguous. The CDR3 runs to 15 residues. The V and J ends lost 1 base and 6 bases respectively, with 15 bases between them. Germline V gene sequence: CDR1 LNHDA, CDR2 SQIVND (reference sequence). CDR3 region: CASSIGASRFPEAFF. The CDR3 DNA is TGTGCCAGTAGTATAGGCGCCTCTAGATTCCCTGAAGCTTTCTTT.

The J gene is TRBJ1-2, the V gene TRBV20-1; no definite D call. V shed 3 bases and J shed 2 bases, with 10 bases lying between them. The CDR3 runs 13 residues. CDR1 DFQATT and CDR2 SNEGSKA come from the germline V gene (reference sequence). The DNA for the CDR3 is TGCAGTGCTAGTGAGCCGGGGAACTATGGCTACACCTTC. This encodes CSASEPGNYGYTF.

V gene TRBV28 combines with J gene TRBJ1-5, with 7 nucleotides matching TRBD1. Germline V gene data show CDR1 as MDHEN and CDR2 as SYDVKM. V lost 10 bases and J lost 8; bases outside the gene matches: 20. The length of the CDR3 is 16 residues. This CDR3 reads CATTEETGWKGEPQHF. The DNA of the CDR3 is TGTGCCACAACCGAGGAGACAGGGTGGAAGGGTGAGCCCCAGCATTTT.

The V and J genes are TRBV23-1 and TRBJ1-2; TRBD1 might be the D (5 bases). TRBV23-1 is an ORF, and what it does is uncertain. The CDR3 consists of 20 residues. Between the trimmed V and J ends, which lost 1 base and 1 base, there was a span of 25 bases. The CDR3 protein is CASSQWGRPSPQNFNYGYTF. CDR3 in DNA: TGCGCCAGCAGTCAATGGGGCAGGCCTTCCCCCCAAAATTTTAACTATGGCTACACCTTC.